These 4 T cell receptor beta chains were sequenced from one sample in a study of blood T cells in healthy people across ages. A second roughly 6 to 12 cycle PCR used barcoded and J-beta primers. TCRdb reprocessed the 5' RACE reads via MiXCR and lists one record per CDR3 protein. The table includes fewer than 2,000,000 distinct CDR3 sequences, around 40% detected once. The material sequenced was blood. These TCRs come from a human donor in good health.

The chain uses TRBV5-1 and TRBJ2-3, with D possibly TRBD1 on 7 matching bases. The CDR3 totals 14 residues. Germline V gene lookup returns CDR1 SGHRS and CDR2 YFSETQ. With 5 bases removed from V and 6 bases from J, the gap between germline ends came to 16 bases. The chain's CDR3 is CASSFGTAGDTQYF. As DNA, the CDR3 is TGCGCCAGCAGTTTCGGGACAGCGGGCGATACGCAGTATTTT.

The chain's CDR3 is CASSQMTGGPYNEQFF. In nucleotides, the CDR3 is TGCGCCAGCAGCCAAATGACAGGGGGGCCCTACAATGAGCAGTTCTTC. The chain couples TRBV4-3 to TRBJ2-1; 9 bases map to TRBD1. This CDR3 has 16 residues. CDR1 LGHNA and CDR2 YSLEER come from the germline V gene. J gave up 2 bases and V 2 bases, and 4 bases lay outside the gene matches.

The J gene is TRBJ2-2, the V gene TRBV20-1, with D possibly TRBD2 on 6 matching bases. This CDR3 is 17 amino acids long. The germline V and J ends were trimmed by 0 bases and 0 bases, with 14 bases remaining between them. In germline, CDR1 is DFQATT, CDR2 SNEGSKA (reference sequence). The CDR3 protein is CSARDSIGRANTGELFF. Written as DNA, the CDR3 is TGCAGTGCTAGAGATTCTATCGGGAGAGCGAACACCGGGGAGCTGTTTTTT.

This clonotype was picked up a small number of times. The chain joins TRBV12-3 or TRBV12-4 to TRBJ1-6; D remains ambiguous. V was shortened by 3 bases and J by 7 bases, with 13 bases between the two germline ends. The CDR3 totals 15 residues. In DNA form, the CDR3 reads TGTGCCAGCAGTTTGTCTTGGGGTGTGAATTCACCCCTCCACTTT. Protein sequence: CASSLSWGVNSPLHF.